This T cell receptor beta chain stems from a study of blood T cell repertoires in COVID-19. Study details: The cDNA or gDNA used as material had been derived from T cells, B-cell-depleted T cells, or PBMCs.

Clones were sequenced by immunoSEQ multiplex PCR, and TCRdb holds only the in-frame ones, with some missing. The repertoire has 400,000 or so clones, 85% to 90% of them found once; the top ten carry 0.95% to 1.2%. The sequencing sample was made of PBMCs or T cells enriched from blood (not recorded which). The TCR originated in a man aged 30 to 39 who had recovered from COVID-19.

The CDR3 region is CASSERRAYEQYF. Written as DNA, the CDR3 is TGTGCCAGCAGTGAACGGAGAGCCTACGAGCAGTACTTC. The chain carries TRBV2 and TRBJ2-7; no definite D call. V gave up 2 bases and J gave up 2 bases, with 7 bases separating them. Germline V gives CDR1 SNHLY, CDR2 FYNNEI. This CDR3 is built from 13 residues.